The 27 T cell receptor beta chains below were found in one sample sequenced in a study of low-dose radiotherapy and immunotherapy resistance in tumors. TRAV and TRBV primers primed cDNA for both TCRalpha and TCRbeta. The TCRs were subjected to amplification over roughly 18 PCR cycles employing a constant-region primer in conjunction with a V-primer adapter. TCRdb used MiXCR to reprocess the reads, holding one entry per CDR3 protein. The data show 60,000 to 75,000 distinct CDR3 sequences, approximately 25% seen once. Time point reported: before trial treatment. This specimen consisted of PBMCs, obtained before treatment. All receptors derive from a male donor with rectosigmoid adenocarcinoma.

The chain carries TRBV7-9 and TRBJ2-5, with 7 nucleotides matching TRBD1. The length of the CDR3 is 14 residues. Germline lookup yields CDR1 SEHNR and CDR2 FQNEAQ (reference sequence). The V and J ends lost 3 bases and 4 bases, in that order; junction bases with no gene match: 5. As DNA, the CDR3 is TGTGCCAGCAGCTTTCCGACAGGGAGAGAGACCCAGTACTTC. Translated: CASSFPTGRETQYF.

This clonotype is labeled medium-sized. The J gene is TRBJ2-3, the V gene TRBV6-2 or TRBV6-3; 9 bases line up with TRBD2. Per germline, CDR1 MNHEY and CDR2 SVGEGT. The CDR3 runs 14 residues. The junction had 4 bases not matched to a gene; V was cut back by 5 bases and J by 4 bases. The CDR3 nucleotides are TGTGCCAGCAGTGTAGCGGGAGAGGCAGATACGCAGTATTTT. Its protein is CASSVAGEADTQYF.

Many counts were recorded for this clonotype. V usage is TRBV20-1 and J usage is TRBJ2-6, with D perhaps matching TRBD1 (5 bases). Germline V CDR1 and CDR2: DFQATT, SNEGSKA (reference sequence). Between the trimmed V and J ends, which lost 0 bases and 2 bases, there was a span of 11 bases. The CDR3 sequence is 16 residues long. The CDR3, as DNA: TGCAGTGCTAGAGATAGCAGGGCGGCTGGGGCCAACGTCCTGACTTTC. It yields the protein CSARDSRAAGANVLTF.

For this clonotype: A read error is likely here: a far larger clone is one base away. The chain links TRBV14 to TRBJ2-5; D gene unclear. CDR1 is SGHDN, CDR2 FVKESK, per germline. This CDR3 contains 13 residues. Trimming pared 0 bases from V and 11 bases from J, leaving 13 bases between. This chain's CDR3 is CASSQDSLSDQYF. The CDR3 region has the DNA TGTGCCAGCAGCCAAGATAGTTTGTCGGATCAGTACTTC.

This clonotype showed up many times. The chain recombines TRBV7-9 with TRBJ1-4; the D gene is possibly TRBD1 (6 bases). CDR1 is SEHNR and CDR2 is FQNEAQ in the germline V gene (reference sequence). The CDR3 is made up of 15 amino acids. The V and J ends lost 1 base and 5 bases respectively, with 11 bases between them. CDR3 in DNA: TGTGCCAGCAGCTTAGTGCCCGGGGGCAATGAAAAACTGTTTTTT. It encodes CASSLVPGGNEKLFF.

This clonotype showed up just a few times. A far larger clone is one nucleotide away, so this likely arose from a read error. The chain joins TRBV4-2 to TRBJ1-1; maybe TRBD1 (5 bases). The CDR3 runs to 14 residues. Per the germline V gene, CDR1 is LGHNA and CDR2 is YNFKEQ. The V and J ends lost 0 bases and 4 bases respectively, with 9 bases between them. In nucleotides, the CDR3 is TGTGCCAGCAGCCAAGACAGGGAGGCCACTGAAGCTTTCTTT. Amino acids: CASSQDREATEAFF.

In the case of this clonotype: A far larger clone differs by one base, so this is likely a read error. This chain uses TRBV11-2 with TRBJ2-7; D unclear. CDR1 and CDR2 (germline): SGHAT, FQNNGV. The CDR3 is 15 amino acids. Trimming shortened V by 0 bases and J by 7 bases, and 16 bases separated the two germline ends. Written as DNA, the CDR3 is TGTGCCAGCAGCTTAGATCGGCCCGCAGACAATGAGCAGTACTTC. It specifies CASSLDRPADNEQYF.

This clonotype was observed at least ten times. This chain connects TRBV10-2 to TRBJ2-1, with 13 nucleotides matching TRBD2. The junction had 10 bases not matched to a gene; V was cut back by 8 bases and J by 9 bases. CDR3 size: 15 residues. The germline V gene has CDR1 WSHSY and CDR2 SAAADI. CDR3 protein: CASGRTSGSVGEQFF. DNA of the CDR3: TGCGCCAGCGGTAGGACTAGCGGGAGTGTGGGTGAGCAGTTCTTC.

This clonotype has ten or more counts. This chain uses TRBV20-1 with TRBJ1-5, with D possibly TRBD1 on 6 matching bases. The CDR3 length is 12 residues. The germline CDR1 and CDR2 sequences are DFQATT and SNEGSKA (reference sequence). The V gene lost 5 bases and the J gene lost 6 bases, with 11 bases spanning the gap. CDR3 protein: CSAQQGFQPQHF. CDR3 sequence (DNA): TGCAGTGCTCAACAGGGATTTCAGCCCCAGCATTTT.

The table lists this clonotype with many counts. CDR3 coding DNA: TGCGCCAGCAGCCAAGGAGTGGGGAATGAGCAGTTCTTC. It specifies CASSQGVGNEQFF. This chain connects TRBV4-1 to TRBJ2-1; D is ambiguous. The CDR3 spans 13 residues. Per the germline V gene, CDR1 is MGHRA and CDR2 is YSYEKL. Trimming removed 1 base at V and 7 bases at J, with 8 bases between.

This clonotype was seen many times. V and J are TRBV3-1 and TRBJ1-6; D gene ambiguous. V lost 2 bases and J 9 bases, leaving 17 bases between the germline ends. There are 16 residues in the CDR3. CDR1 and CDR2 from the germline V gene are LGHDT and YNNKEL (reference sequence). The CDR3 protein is CASSQHVPALGSPLHF. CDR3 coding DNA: TGTGCCAGCAGCCAACACGTGCCAGCCCTCGGTTCACCCCTCCACTTT.

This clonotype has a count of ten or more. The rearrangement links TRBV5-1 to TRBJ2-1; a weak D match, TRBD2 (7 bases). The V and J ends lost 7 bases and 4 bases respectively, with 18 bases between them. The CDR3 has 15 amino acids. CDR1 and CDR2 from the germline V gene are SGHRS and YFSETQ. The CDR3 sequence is CASAQGGTSYNEQFF. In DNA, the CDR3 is TGCGCCAGCGCGCAGGGAGGGACATCTTACAATGAGCAGTTCTTC. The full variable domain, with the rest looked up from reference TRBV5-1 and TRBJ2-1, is KAGVTQTPRYLIKTRGQQVTLSCSPISGHRSVSWYQQTPGQGLQFLFEYFSETQRNKGNFPGRFSGRQFSNSRSEMNVSTLELGDSALYLCASAQGGTSYNEQFFGPGTRLTVL.

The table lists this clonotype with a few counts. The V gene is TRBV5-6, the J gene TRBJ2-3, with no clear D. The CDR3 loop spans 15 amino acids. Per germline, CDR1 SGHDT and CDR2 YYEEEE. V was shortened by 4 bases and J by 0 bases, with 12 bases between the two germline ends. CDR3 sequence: CASSLGRTSTDTQYF. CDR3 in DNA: TGTGCCAGCAGCCTCGGGCGCACTAGCACAGATACGCAGTATTTT. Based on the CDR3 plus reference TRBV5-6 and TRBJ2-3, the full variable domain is DAGVTQSPTHLIKTRGQQVTLRCSPKSGHDTVSWYQQALGQGPQFIFQYYEEEERQRGNFPDRFSGHQFPNYSSELNVNALLLGDSALYLCASSLGRTSTDTQYFGPGTRLTVL.

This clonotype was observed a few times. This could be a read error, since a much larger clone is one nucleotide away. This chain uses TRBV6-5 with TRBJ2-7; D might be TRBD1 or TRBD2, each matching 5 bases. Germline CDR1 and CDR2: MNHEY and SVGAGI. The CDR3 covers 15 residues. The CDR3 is CVSSYERGGPYEQYF. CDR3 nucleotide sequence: TGTGTCAGCAGTTACGAGAGGGGCGGCCCCTACGAGCAGTACTTC.

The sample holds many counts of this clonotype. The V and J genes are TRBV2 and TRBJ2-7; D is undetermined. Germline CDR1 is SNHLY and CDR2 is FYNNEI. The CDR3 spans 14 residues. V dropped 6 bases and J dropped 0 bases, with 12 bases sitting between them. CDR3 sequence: CASRKELISYEQYF. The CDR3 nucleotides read TGTGCCAGCAGGAAAGAACTGATCTCCTACGAGCAGTACTTC.

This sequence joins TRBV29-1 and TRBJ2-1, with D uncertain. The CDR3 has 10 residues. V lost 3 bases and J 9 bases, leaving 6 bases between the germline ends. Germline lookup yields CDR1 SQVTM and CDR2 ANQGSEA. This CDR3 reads CSVDVGEQFF. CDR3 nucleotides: TGCAGCGTTGACGTCGGTGAGCAGTTCTTC.

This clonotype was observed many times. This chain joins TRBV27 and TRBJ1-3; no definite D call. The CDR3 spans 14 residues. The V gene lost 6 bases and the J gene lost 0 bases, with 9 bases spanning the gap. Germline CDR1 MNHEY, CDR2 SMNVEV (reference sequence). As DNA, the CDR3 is TGTGCCAGCAGCCTTACCGGCTCTGGAAACACCATATATTTT. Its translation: CASSLTGSGNTIYF.

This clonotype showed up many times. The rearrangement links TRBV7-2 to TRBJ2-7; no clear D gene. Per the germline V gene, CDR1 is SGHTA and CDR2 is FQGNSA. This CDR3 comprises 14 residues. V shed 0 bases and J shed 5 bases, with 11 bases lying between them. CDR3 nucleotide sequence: TGTGCCAGCAGCTTAGCTAGCCTAGAGAACGAGCAGTACTTC. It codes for CASSLASLENEQYF.

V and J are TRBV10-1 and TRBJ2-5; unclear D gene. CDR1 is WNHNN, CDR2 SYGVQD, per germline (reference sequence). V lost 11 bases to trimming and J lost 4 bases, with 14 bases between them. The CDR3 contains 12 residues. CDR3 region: CAYRRLTETQYF. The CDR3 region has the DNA TGCGCCTACCGACGGCTAACAGAGACCCAGTACTTC.

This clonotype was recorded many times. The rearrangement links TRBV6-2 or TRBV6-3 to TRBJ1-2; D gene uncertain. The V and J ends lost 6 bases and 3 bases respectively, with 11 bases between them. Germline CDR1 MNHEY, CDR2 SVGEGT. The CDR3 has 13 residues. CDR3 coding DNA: TGTGCCAGCAGATTTGACGGCGACTATGGCTACACCTTC. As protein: CASRFDGDYGYTF.

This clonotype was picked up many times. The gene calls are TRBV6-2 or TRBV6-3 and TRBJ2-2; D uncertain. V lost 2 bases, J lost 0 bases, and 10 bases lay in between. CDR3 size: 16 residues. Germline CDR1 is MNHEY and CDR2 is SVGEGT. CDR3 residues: CASSYGGVPNTGELFF. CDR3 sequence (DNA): TGTGCCAGCAGTTACGGTGGGGTACCGAACACCGGGGAGCTGTTTTTT.

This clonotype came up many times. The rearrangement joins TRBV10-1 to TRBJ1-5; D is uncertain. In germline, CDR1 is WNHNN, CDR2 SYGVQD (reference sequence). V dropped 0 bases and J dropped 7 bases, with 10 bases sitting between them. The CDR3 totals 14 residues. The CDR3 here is CASSESGNGQPQHF. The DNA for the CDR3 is TGCGCCAGCAGTGAGTCGGGCAACGGACAGCCCCAGCATTTT.

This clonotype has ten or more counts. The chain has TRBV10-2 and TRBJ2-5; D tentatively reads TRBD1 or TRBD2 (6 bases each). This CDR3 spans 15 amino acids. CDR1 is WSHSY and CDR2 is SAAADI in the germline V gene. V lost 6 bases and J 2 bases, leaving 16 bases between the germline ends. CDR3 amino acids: CASRAPRGPQETQYF. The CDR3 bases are TGCGCCAGCAGAGCCCCCCGGGGGCCTCAAGAGACCCAGTACTTC.

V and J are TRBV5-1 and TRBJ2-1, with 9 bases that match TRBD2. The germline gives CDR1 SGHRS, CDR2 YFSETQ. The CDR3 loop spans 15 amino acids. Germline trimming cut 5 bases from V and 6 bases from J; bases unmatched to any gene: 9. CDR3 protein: CASRPRLADPNEQFF. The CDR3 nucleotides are TGCGCCAGCAGGCCGAGACTAGCGGATCCCAATGAGCAGTTCTTC.

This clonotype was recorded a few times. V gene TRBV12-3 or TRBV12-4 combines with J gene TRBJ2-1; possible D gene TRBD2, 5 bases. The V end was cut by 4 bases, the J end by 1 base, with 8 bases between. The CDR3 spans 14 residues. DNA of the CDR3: TGTGCCAGCAGTTACCGGGGATCCTACAATGAGCAGTTCTTC. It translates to CASSYRGSYNEQFF.

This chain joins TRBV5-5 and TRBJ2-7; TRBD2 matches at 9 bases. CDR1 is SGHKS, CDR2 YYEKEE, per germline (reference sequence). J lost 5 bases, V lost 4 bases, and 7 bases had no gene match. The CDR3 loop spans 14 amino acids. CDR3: CASSVTSGSHEQYF. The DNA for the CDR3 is TGTGCCAGCAGCGTGACTAGCGGCTCTCACGAGCAGTACTTC.

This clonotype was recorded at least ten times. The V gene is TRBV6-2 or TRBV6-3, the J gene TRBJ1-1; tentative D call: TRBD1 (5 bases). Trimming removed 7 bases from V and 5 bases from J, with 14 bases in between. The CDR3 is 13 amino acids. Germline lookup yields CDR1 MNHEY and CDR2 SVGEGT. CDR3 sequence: CASIRWGWTEAFF. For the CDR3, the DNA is TGTGCCAGCATACGTTGGGGCTGGACTGAAGCTTTCTTT.